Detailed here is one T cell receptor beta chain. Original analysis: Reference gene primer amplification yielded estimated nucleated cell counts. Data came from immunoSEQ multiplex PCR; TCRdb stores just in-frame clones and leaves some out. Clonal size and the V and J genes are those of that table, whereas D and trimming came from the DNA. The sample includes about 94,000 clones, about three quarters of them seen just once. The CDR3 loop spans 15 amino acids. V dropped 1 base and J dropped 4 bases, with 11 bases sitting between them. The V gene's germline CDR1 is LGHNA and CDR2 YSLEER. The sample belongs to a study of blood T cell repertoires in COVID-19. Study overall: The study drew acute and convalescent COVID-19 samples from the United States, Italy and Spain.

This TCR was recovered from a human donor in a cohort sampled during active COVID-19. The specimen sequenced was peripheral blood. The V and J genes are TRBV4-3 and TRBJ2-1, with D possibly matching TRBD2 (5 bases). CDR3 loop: CASSQATRGYNEQFF. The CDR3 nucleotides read TGCGCCAGCAGCCAAGCAACCCGGGGATACAATGAGCAGTTCTTC.